The clone carrying this T cell receptor (beta chain) occurred once. The data stem from a study of control samples from healthy donors and cancer patients. TCRdb keeps only in-frame clones here, not all; method: immunoSEQ multiplex PCR. There are 95,000 to 100,000 clones in the sample; around 88% occur only once, and 7.8% lies in the top ten. Between the trimmed V and J ends, which lost 6 bases and 5 bases, there was a span of 14 bases. There are 14 residues in the CDR3. Germline V gives CDR1 MNHEY, CDR2 SVGAGI. The V call is TRBV6-5, the J call TRBJ2-1, with D possibly matching TRBD1 (6 bases). The sequenced sample consisted of blood. The receptor comes from a man younger than 45 in good health. DNA for the CDR3: TGTGCCAGCAGATTGACGGGACAAAACAATGAGCAGTTCTTC. Translating gives CASRLTGQNNEQFF.